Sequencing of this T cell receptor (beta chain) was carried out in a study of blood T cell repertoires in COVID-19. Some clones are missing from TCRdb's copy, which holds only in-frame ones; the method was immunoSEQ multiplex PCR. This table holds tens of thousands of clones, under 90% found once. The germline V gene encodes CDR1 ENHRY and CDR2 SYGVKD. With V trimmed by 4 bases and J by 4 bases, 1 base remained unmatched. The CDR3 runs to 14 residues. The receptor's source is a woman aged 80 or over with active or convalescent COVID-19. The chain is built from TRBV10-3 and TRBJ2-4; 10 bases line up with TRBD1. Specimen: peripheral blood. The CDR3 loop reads CAISGGQGKNIQYF. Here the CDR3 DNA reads TGTGCCATCAGTGGGGGACAGGGGAAAAACATTCAGTACTTC.